Listed here are 23 T cell receptor beta chains from one sample, sequenced in a study of blood T cell repertoires in COVID-19. Profiled with immunoSEQ multiplex PCR; TCRdb holds only in-frame clones, not every one. This table holds about 160,000 clones, over 70% found once. Sequences were obtained from peripheral blood. Every receptor here comes from an elderly woman with active or convalescent COVID-19.

The chain joins TRBV9 to TRBJ2-2; D gene uncertain. Germline lookup yields CDR1 SGDLS and CDR2 YYNGEE. This CDR3 region has 16 residues. The V end lost 0 bases, the J end lost 1 base, and 10 bases lay between the germline ends. The CDR3 nucleotides are TGTGCCAGCAGCGTAGAACGGGTAGAGAACACCGGGGAGCTGTTTTTT. It translates to CASSVERVENTGELFF.

V gene TRBV15 combines with J gene TRBJ2-5; D is perhaps TRBD2 (7 bases). This CDR3 is built from 14 residues. The germline V gene encodes CDR1 LNHNV and CDR2 YYDKDF (reference sequence). Trimming stripped 1 base from V and 4 bases from J, with 10 bases between. The CDR3 DNA reads as TGTGCCACCAGCAGAGGGGGGGGCGGAGAGACCCAGTACTTC. Translated: CATSRGGGGETQYF.

Only one count was recorded for this clone. The J gene is TRBJ2-2, the V gene TRBV24-1, with a tentative D call TRBD1 (6 bases). V shed 3 bases and J shed 4 bases, with 11 bases lying between them. This CDR3 has 15 amino acids. Germline CDR1 is KGHDR and CDR2 is SFDVKD. The CDR3 spells CATSDAGTTTGELFF. The DNA of the CDR3 is TGTGCCACCAGTGATGCCGGGACAACCACCGGGGAGCTGTTTTTT.

Only one count was recorded for this clone. The CDR3: CASTIIPDRSNYGYTF. CDR3 in DNA: TGCGCCAGCACCATCATTCCGGACAGATCAAACTATGGCTACACCTTC. The chain links TRBV23-1 to TRBJ1-2, with D tentatively TRBD1 (6 bases). TRBV23-1 is designated an ORF whose function remains uncertain. The CDR3 runs to 16 residues. V gave up 7 bases and J gave up 2 bases, with 20 bases separating them.

V usage is TRBV10-1 and J usage is TRBJ2-2, with D unresolved. Germline V lookup: CDR1 WNHNN, CDR2 SYGVQD (reference sequence). This CDR3 is 13 amino acids long. V lost 6 bases, J lost 2 bases, and 7 bases lay in between. CDR3 coding DNA: TGCGCCAGCAGGGGCACAAACACCGGGGAGCTGTTTTTT. Translated, it gives CASRGTNTGELFF.

This clone turned up a few times. The chain is built from TRBV6-5 and TRBJ2-7; no firm D call. CDR1 MNHEY and CDR2 SVGAGI come from the germline V gene. V was pared by 0 bases and J by 7 bases, with 10 bases between. CDR3 size: 13 residues. The CDR3 protein is CASSYSGLREQYF. The CDR3 bases are TGTGCCAGCAGTTACTCGGGTTTGCGGGAGCAGTACTTC.

This chain connects TRBV18 to TRBJ2-1, with TRBD2 matching 12 bases. The CDR3 covers 15 residues. Germline V gives CDR1 KGHSH, CDR2 LQKENI. V lost 3 bases to trimming and J lost 6 bases; unmatched junction nucleotides: 3. As DNA, the CDR3 is TGTGCCAGCTCACCTACTAGCGGGGGGCCCAATGAGCAGTTCTTC. This codes for CASSPTSGGPNEQFF.

CDR3 nucleotides: TGTGCCAGCAGCTCAGGACAGGGTAGCTTTGGGAACACTGAAGCTTTCTTT. It encodes CASSSGQGSFGNTEAFF. The rearrangement uses TRBV9 and TRBJ1-1; 8 positions match TRBD1. CDR3 length: 17 residues. The V gene end was trimmed by 4 bases and the J gene end by 1 base; junction bases not matched to a gene: 12. Per the germline V gene, CDR1 is SGDLS and CDR2 is YYNGEE.

The J gene is TRBJ2-3, the V gene TRBV11-2; 9 bases match TRBD1. With V trimmed by 4 bases and J by 6 bases, 14 bases remained unmatched. Germline values: CDR1 SGHAT, CDR2 FQNNGV. The CDR3 consists of 17 residues. CDR3 DNA: TGTGCCAGCAGCTCTAACAGGGGGCGGATTGGATTGGATACGCAGTATTTT. Translating it yields CASSSNRGRIGLDTQYF.

This clone was seen once. CDR3 nucleotide sequence: TGTGCCAGCACCCCGGACAGGGGGCGAGGGACCCAGTACTTC. As protein: CASTPDRGRGTQYF. This rearrangement joins TRBV6-2 or TRBV6-3 to TRBJ2-5; 11 bases fit TRBD1. The CDR3 has 14 amino acids. Germline V CDR1 and CDR2: MNHEY, SVGEGT. J lost 7 bases, V lost 7 bases, and 8 bases had no gene match.

The chain has TRBV5-5 and TRBJ1-5; no clear D gene. V was cut by 4 bases and J by 0 bases, with 17 bases left in between. Germline V lookup: CDR1 SGHKS, CDR2 YYEKEE (reference sequence). The CDR3 spans 17 residues. Here the CDR3 DNA reads TGTGCCAGCAGCGTGGGGTTTACGAGCGGTAGCAATCAGCCCCAGCATTTT. This translates into CASSVGFTSGSNQPQHF.

This clone was counted between two and nine times. The V and J genes are TRBV20-1 and TRBJ1-1, with D tentatively TRBD1 (6 bases). The germline gives CDR1 DFQATT, CDR2 SNEGSKA (reference sequence). The V end lost 5 bases, the J end lost 10 bases, and 14 bases lay between the germline ends. CDR3 size: 11 residues. This CDR3 is CSAAGAVGAFF. As DNA, the CDR3 is TGCAGTGCTGCAGGGGCAGTAGGAGCTTTCTTT.

The J gene is TRBJ2-7, the V gene TRBV6-2 or TRBV6-3, with 12 bases matching TRBD2. Trimming cost V 6 bases and J 5 bases; bases outside gene matches: 8. The CDR3 loop spans 15 amino acids. CDR1 MNHEY and CDR2 SVGEGT come from the germline V gene. The CDR3 is CASSRILAGGDEQYF. Written as DNA, the CDR3 is TGTGCCAGCAGCCGAATACTAGCGGGGGGCGACGAGCAGTACTTC.

This chain connects TRBV5-6 to TRBJ2-5; the D gene is possibly TRBD1 (5 bases). The germline V and J ends were trimmed by 0 bases and 3 bases, with 6 bases remaining between them. CDR3 length: 13 residues. Germline loops: CDR1 SGHDT, CDR2 YYEEEE. In DNA, the CDR3 is TGTGCCAGCAGCTTGGACAGGAAAGAGACCCAGTACTTC. This translates into CASSLDRKETQYF.

The chain employs TRBV30 and TRBJ1-2; D remains unclear. CDR3 size: 13 residues. The V end was cut by 2 bases, the J end by 4 bases, with 11 bases between. Germline V gives CDR1 GTSNPN, CDR2 SVGIG (reference sequence). The CDR3 nucleotides read TGTGCCTGGAGTCTATCATACTTCTATGGCTACACCTTC. Translation gives CAWSLSYFYGYTF.

The rearrangement joins TRBV27 to TRBJ2-2; TRBD2 agrees at 14 bases. Germline CDR1 MNHEY, CDR2 SMNVEV (reference sequence). The CDR3 runs to 18 residues. V dropped 6 bases and J dropped 0; count of bases not matched to a gene: 6. CDR3 bases: TGTGCCAGCAGGCGACTAGCGGGGGGGAACGCGAACACCGGGGAGCTGTTTTTT. Protein: CASRRLAGGNANTGELFF.

CDR3 sequence reads: CASSQSPGQYGYTF. The CDR3 DNA reads as TGTGCCAGCAGCCAATCCCCTGGACAGTATGGCTACACCTTC. V is TRBV16 and J is TRBJ1-2; D might be TRBD1 (6 bases). Trimming shortened V by 0 bases and J by 5 bases, and 10 bases separated the two germline ends. This CDR3 is 14 amino acids long. Germline V CDR1 and CDR2: KGHSY, FQNENV. Looking up the rest from reference TRBV16 and TRBJ1-2 gives the full variable domain: GEEVAQTPKHLVRGEGQKAKLYCAPIKGHSYVFWYQQVLKNEFKFLISFQNENVFDETGMPKERFSAKCLPNSPCSLEIQATKLEDSAVYFCASSQSPGQYGYTFGSGTRLTVV.

V and J are TRBV7-2 and TRBJ1-5; D perhaps matches TRBD1 (6 bases). Germline V lookup: CDR1 SGHTA, CDR2 FQGNSA. This CDR3 spans 15 amino acids. Between the trimmed V and J ends, which lost 4 bases and 4 bases, there was a span of 14 bases. In DNA, the CDR3 is TGTGCCAGCAGCTCAGGGCGGGGGGCTAATCAGCCCCAGCATTTT. This sequence encodes CASSSGRGANQPQHF.

The J gene is TRBJ2-7, the V gene TRBV18; D perhaps matches TRBD2 (5 bases). Trimming shortened V by 2 bases and J by 5 bases, and 7 bases separated the two germline ends. The length of the CDR3 is 12 residues. Germline V gives CDR1 KGHSH, CDR2 LQKENI. The CDR3 region is CASSPARDEQYF. The CDR3 bases are TGTGCCAGCTCACCAGCGAGGGACGAGCAGTACTTC.

V is TRBV4-1 and J is TRBJ2-1, with 11 positions matching TRBD1. This CDR3 has 17 residues. In germline, CDR1 is MGHRA, CDR2 YSYEKL. V lost 3 bases and J lost 8; bases outside the gene matches: 12. Written as DNA, the CDR3 is TGCGCCAGCAGCCAGCAGCCCGGGACAGGGGGATGGGATGAGCAGTTCTTC. Its protein is CASSQQPGTGGWDEQFF.

This clone was seen only once. The chain links TRBV5-1 to TRBJ1-4; no clear D. The V gene's germline CDR1 is SGHRS and CDR2 YFSETQ. The CDR3 is made up of 17 amino acids. Trimming removed 1 base from V and 0 bases from J, with 13 bases in between. CDR3 DNA sequence: TGCGCCAGCAGCTTGTGGGTAGCCGGGACAACTAATGAAAAACTGTTTTTT. Its translation: CASSLWVAGTTNEKLFF.

V usage is TRBV27 and J usage is TRBJ2-1; 9 bases are shared with TRBD1. Germline CDR1 and CDR2: MNHEY and SMNVEV (reference sequence). J lost 5 bases, V lost 2 bases, and 7 bases had no gene match. The CDR3 loop spans 16 amino acids. The CDR3 DNA reads TGTGCCAGCAGTTTAGCGGGACAGGGAGGGCACAATGAGCAGTTCTTC. It yields the protein CASSLAGQGGHNEQFF.

The chain joins TRBV6-2 or TRBV6-3 to TRBJ1-2; D might be TRBD1 (5 bases). The CDR3 is 15 residues long. V was shortened by 2 bases and J by 4 bases, with 14 bases between the two germline ends. The germline V gene encodes CDR1 MNHEY and CDR2 SVGEGT. CDR3 in amino acids: CASSYDQGVSYGYTF. The CDR3 nucleotides read TGTGCCAGCAGTTACGATCAGGGTGTGAGCTATGGCTACACCTTC.